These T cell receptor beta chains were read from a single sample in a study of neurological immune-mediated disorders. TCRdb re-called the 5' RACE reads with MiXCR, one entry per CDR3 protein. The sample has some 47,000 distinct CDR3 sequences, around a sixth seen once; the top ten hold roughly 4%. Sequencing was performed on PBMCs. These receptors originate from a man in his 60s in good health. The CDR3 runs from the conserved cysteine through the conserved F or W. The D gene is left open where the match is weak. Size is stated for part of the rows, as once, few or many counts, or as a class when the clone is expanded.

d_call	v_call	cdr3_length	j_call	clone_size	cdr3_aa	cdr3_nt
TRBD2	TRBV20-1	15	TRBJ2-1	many	CSWRGFGTSGGEQFF	TGCTCCTGGAGGGGTTTCGGGACTAGTGGAGGCGAGCAGTTCTTC
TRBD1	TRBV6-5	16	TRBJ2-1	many	CASSPSGTGAYNEQFF	TGTGCCAGCAGCCCTAGTGGGACAGGGGCCTACAATGAGCAGTTCTTC
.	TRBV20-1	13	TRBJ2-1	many	CSSAVLGRNEQFF	TGCAGTTCCGCGGTCCTAGGACGGAATGAGCAGTTCTTC
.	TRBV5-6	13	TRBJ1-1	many	CASSGTLNTEAFF	TGTGCCAGCAGCGGAACCTTGAACACTGAAGCTTTCTTT
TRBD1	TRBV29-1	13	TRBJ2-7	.	CSVEAQGGYEQYF	TGCAGCGTTGAGGCACAGGGGGGCTACGAGCAGTACTTC
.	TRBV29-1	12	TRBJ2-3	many	CSVGWYSDTQYF	TGCAGCGTGGGGTGGTATTCAGATACGCAGTATTTT
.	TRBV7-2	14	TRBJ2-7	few	CASSFASGQYEQYF	TGTGCCAGCAGCTTCGCGAGTGGGCAATACGAGCAGTACTTC
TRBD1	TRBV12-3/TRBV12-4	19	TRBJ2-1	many	CASRPGQGSPRGSYNEQFF	TGTGCCAGCAGACCGGGACAGGGCTCCCCTCGGGGGTCCTACAATGAGCAGTTCTTC
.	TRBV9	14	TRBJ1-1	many	CASSVATGGTEAFF	TGTGCCAGCAGCGTAGCTACGGGGGGCACTGAAGCTTTCTTT
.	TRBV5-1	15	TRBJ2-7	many	CASSARSGTFYEQYF	TGCGCCAGCAGCGCCAGGAGTGGAACCTTCTACGAGCAGTACTTC
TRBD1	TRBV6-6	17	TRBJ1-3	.	CASSYLTGTFSGNTIYF	TGTGCCAGCAGTTACTTGACAGGGACCTTCTCTGGAAACACCATATATTTT
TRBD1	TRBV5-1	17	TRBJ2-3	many	CASSLAGDSLNTDTQYF	TGCGCCAGCAGCTTGGCCGGGGACAGTCTTAACACAGATACGCAGTATTTT
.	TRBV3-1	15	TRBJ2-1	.	CASSQETTPGGKQFF	TGTGCCAGCAGCCAAGAGACCACTCCGGGTGGGAAGCAGTTCTTC
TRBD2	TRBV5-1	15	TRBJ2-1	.	CASNPSGVKANEQLF	TGCGCCAGCAACCCGAGCGGGGTCAAGGCCAATGAGCAGTTATTC
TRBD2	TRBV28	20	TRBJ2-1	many	CASSPVGGVRRLAEYNEQFF	TGTGCCAGCAGTCCAGTTGGGGGGGTGCGGAGACTAGCGGAGTACAATGAGCAGTTCTTC
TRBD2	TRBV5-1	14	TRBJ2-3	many	CASSPRDYTDTQYF	TGCGCCAGCAGCCCCCGGGACTACACAGATACGCAGTATTTT
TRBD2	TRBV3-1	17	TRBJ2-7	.	CASSQRRTSGSPSEQYF	TGTGCCAGCAGCCAAAGGCGGACTAGCGGGAGTCCTTCCGAGCAGTACTTC
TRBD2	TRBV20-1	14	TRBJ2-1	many	CSVNPGPGGNEQFF	TGCAGTGTCAACCCGGGACCCGGGGGGAATGAGCAGTTCTTC
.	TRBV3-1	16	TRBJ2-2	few	CASSQGYQTATGELFF	TGTGCCAGCAGCCAAGGCTACCAAACAGCGACCGGGGAGCTGTTTTTT
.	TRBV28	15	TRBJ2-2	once	CASSLPGRDTGEPFF	TGTGCCAGCAGTTTACCCGGGAGAGACACTGGGGAGCCGTTTTTT
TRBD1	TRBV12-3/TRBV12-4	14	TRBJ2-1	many	CASSPDRPAGGQFF	TGTGCCAGCAGTCCGGACAGGCCCGCGGGTGGGCAGTTCTTC
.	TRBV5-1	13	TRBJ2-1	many	CASSPGVNNEQFF	TGCGCCAGCAGCCCTGGCGTCAACAATGAGCAGTTCTTC
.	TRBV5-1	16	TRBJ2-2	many	CASSLGALANTGELFF	TGCGCCAGCAGCTTGGGGGCATTAGCGAACACCGGGGAGCTGTTTTTT
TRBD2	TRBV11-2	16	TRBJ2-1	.	CASIPTRRLAGNEQFF	TGTGCCAGCATTCCAACTAGAAGACTAGCGGGGAATGAGCAGTTCTTC
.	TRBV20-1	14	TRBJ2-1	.	CSASLGSSYNEQFF	TGCAGTGCTAGCCTTGGGAGCTCCTACAATGAGCAGTTCTTC
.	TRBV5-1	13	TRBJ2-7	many	CASNSGGPNEQYF	TGCGCCAGCAACTCCGGAGGGCCAAACGAGCAGTACTTC